Listed below are T cell receptor beta chains from one sample, sequenced in a study of a mutant IDH1 vaccine in newly diagnosed glioma. The antigens of these receptors remain unknown. The method was immunoSEQ multiplex PCR; TCRdb's version includes in-frame clones alone and lacks a portion of them. This table holds about 56,000 clones, 86% found once. This specimen was PBMCs, taken from a glioma patient whose treatment included an IDH1 peptide vaccine. Receptor source: a man in his forties or fifties with glioma. CDR3s include the opening cysteine and the closing phenylalanine or tryptophan. The order of the fields is D gene, clone size, V gene, J gene, CDR3 DNA, CDR3 protein. The D gene is left open where the match is weak. Part of the rows lack a size; the others show once, few, many or a class for expanded clones.

TRBD2	-	TRBV9	TRBJ2-1	TGTGCCAGCAGCGTATCGAGCGGGGCCTACAATGAGCAGTTCTTC	CASSVSSGAYNEQFF
-	-	TRBV19	TRBJ2-5	TGTGCCAGTAGTATGTGGTTTGGTGGTGTCGGAGAGACCCAGTACTTC	CASSMWFGGVGETQYF
TRBD1	-	TRBV12-5	TRBJ1-4	TGTGCTAGTGGTCCAGGGACAGGGTATGAAAAACTGTTTTTT	CASGPGTGYEKLFF
TRBD1	once	TRBV5-1	TRBJ1-1	TGCGCCAGCAGCCTGGGACAGACGGGGACTGCTGAAGCTTTCTTT	CASSLGQTGTAEAFF
-	-	TRBV19	TRBJ2-7	TGTGCCACGTCCCCGGGAGCCTACGAGCAGTACTTC	CATSPGAYEQYF
-	-	TRBV4-1	TRBJ2-5	TGCGCCAGCAGCCTCTGGTTGTCGGGAAGGGAGACCCAGTACTTC	CASSLWLSGRETQYF
-	once	TRBV11-3	TRBJ2-2	TGTGCCAGCAGCTTAGATGGTTTGACCGGGGAGCTGTTTTTT	CASSLDGLTGELFF
TRBD2	-	TRBV18	TRBJ2-3	TGTGCCAGCTCACCAGCGGGAGATGGAACAGATACGCAGTATTTT	CASSPAGDGTDTQYF
-	-	TRBV19	TRBJ1-1	TGTGCCAGTAGTACAGGGACGACCACTGAAGCTTTCTTT	CASSTGTTTEAFF
TRBD1	-	TRBV7-9	TRBJ2-5	TGTGCCAGCAGCTCCCGGACAGGGAAAGAGACCCAGTACTTC	CASSSRTGKETQYF
TRBD1	-	TRBV15	TRBJ1-5	TGTGCCACCAGCAGAGATTCCGGGACAGACTTTAGCAATCAGCCCCAGCATTTT	CATSRDSGTDFSNQPQHF
-	few	TRBV14	TRBJ2-1	TGTGCCAGCAGCCATAACGTTGGTGAGCAGTTCTTC	CASSHNVGEQFF
-	-	TRBV10-1	TRBJ1-2	TGCGCCAGCACCCCCCCGATTAGAATTAACTATGGCTACACCTTC	CASTPPIRINYGYTF
-	-	TRBV6-1	TRBJ1-3	TGTGCCAGCAGTGAGTTCCCAAGGGGGAACACCATATATTTT	CASSEFPRGNTIYF
-	-	TRBV6-5	TRBJ2-3	TGTGCCAGCAGAGGGCTACTGGGCACAGATACGCAGTATTTT	CASRGLLGTDTQYF
-	once	TRBV9	TRBJ1-1	TGTGCCAGCAGCCCTTGGGGGCAGGAAAACACTGAAGCTTTCTTT	CASSPWGQENTEAFF
-	once	TRBV9	TRBJ2-5	TGTGCCAGCAGCTCAAACGCCCAGGGTAGTGAGACCCAGTACTTC	CASSSNAQGSETQYF
TRBD2	few	TRBV27	TRBJ2-3	TGTGCCAGCAGGGGGGGACTAGCGGGACTCTGGGTCACAGATACGCAGTATTTT	CASRGGLAGLWVTDTQYF
-	-	TRBV2	TRBJ2-7	TGTGCCAGCAGTGACGGGGGCGTTTATTCCTACGAGCAGTACTTC	CASSDGGVYSYEQYF
-	-	TRBV5-1	TRBJ1-5	TGCGCCAGTTCGGATATTCGGAATCAGCCCCAGCATTTT	CASSDIRNQPQHF
-	-	TRBV14	TRBJ1-2	TGTGCCAGCAGCCAACAAATCCTCTATGGCTACACCTTC	CASSQQILYGYTF
-	few	TRBV7-2	TRBJ2-7	TGTGCCAGCAGCTTAGACCATCTAGCTGGCGAGGAGCAGTACTTC	CASSLDHLAGEEQYF
TRBD1	-	TRBV7-9	TRBJ2-5	TGTGCCAGCAGCTTAAACAGGGGCGGGGAGACCCAGTACTTC	CASSLNRGGETQYF
TRBD1	-	TRBV7-6	TRBJ2-7	TGTGCCAGCAGCTCTGGACGGACAGGGAGATTTTACGAGCAGTACTTC	CASSSGRTGRFYEQYF
TRBD2	-	TRBV7-9	TRBJ2-1	TGTGCCAGCAGCTCCAGACTAGCGGGGCACAATGAGCAGTTCTTC	CASSSRLAGHNEQFF
TRBD1	-	TRBV2	TRBJ2-5	TGTGCCAGCAGTGAAGCGGGGACAGGCCGGGGAAAGACCCAGTACTTC	CASSEAGTGRGKTQYF
-	once	TRBV7-9	TRBJ1-5	TGTGCCAGCAGTATACAGGGAATAGAGCCCCAGCATTTT	CASSIQGIEPQHF
-	-	TRBV6-4	TRBJ2-3	TGTGCCAGCAGTGACGGACGGGGTGGGGATACGCAGTATTTT	CASSDGRGGDTQYF
TRBD1	-	TRBV18	TRBJ1-5	TGTGCCAGCTCCCTATCTGGGACAGCCTCTAGCAATCAGCCCCAGCATTTT	CASSLSGTASSNQPQHF
-	-	TRBV9	TRBJ1-1	TGTGCCACGGGTAAAGGGGTGGGCAACACTGAAGCTTTCTTT	CATGKGVGNTEAFF
-	-	TRBV2	TRBJ2-2	TGTGCCAGCAGTGTGAGGGTGAGGGTCGGGGAGCTGTTTTTT	CASSVRVRVGELFF
TRBD2	-	TRBV11-2	TRBJ2-1	TGTGCCAGCAGCTTAACGGGAGGTCGGTACAATGAGCAGTTCTTC	CASSLTGGRYNEQFF
-	-	TRBV27	TRBJ1-1	TGTGCCAGCAGTTTATTGGGGTTCACTGAAGCTTTCTTT	CASSLLGFTEAFF
TRBD1	once	TRBV27	TRBJ1-1	TGTGCCAGCAGAGGGACAGGGCTGACTGAAGCTTTCTTT	CASRGTGLTEAFF
-	-	TRBV6-5	TRBJ1-2	TGTGCCAGCAGCCCCCCCTTTAGGACGGCCTATGGCTACACCTTC	CASSPPFRTAYGYTF
TRBD2	once	TRBV4-1	TRBJ2-4	TGCGCCAGCAGCCGGGGAAGTGCTAGCGGGAGTGCCAAAAACATTCAGTACTTC	CASSRGSASGSAKNIQYF
TRBD1	once	TRBV27	TRBJ2-1	TGTGCCAGCAGCTGGGACAGGGCTGATTACCGGAATGAGCAGTTCTTC	CASSWDRADYRNEQFF
-	-	TRBV7-9	TRBJ2-7	TGTGCCAGCAGCTCCAGTTTAAGCTCCTACGAGCAGTACTTC	CASSSSLSSYEQYF
-	-	TRBV27	TRBJ2-1	TGTGCCAGCGAGGCCTACAATGAGCAGTTCTTC	CASEAYNEQFF
-	-	TRBV27	TRBJ2-7	TGTGCCAGCAGTTTACTCCAGGCGGGTGAGCAGTACTTC	CASSLLQAGEQYF
TRBD1	-	TRBV29-1	TRBJ1-2	TGCAGCGTTGAGGGACAGCACTACGGCTACACCTTC	CSVEGQHYGYTF
-	-	TRBV10-3	TRBJ2-1	TGTGCCATCAGCGCTATGAAGGCCAATGAGCAGTTCTTC	CAISAMKANEQFF
TRBD2	-	TRBV6-6	TRBJ2-2	TGTGCCAGCAGTCCCGGACTAGCGAGGAACACCGGGGAGCTGTTTTTT	CASSPGLARNTGELFF
-	few	TRBV2	TRBJ2-5	TGTGCCAGCAGTGAACCCCGGGTTCTGGCTCTGCAGACCCAGTACTTC	CASSEPRVLALQTQYF
-	-	TRBV5-5	TRBJ2-7	TGTGCCAGCAGCTTCGGCGAAGGGGCCTACGAGCAGTACTTC	CASSFGEGAYEQYF
-	-	TRBV2	TRBJ1-4	TGTGCCAGCACCCCCCGAGGGAAAAAACTGTTTTTT	CASTPRGKKLFF